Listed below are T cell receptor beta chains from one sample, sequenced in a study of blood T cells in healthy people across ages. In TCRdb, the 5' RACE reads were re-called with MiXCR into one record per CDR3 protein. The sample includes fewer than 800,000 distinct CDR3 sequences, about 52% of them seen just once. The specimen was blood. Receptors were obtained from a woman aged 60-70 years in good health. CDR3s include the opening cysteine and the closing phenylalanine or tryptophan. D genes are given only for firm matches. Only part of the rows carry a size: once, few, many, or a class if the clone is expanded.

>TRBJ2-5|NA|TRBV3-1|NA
TGTGCCAGCAGCCCAAGTGTCCGTGCGGGGAATGAGCAGTACTTC
CASSPSVRAGNEQYF
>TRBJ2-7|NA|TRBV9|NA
TGTGCCAGCAGCGTCTTTCCCCTCTACGAGCAGTACTTC
CASSVFPLYEQYF
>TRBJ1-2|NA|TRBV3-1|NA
TGTGCCAGCAGCCAGAATCCGGGGTGGGGAGGCTACACCTTC
CASSQNPGWGGYTF
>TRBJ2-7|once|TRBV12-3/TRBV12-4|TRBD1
TGTGCCAGCAGTTTACGGGGGGCCGGGACAGGGACGCGCGAGCAGTACTTC
CASSLRGAGTGTREQYF
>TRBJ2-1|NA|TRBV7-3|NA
TGTGCCAGCACCCAGTACGTTCCCCTCGGGCAGTTCTTC
CASTQYVPLGQFF
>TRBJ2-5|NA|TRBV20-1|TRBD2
TGCAGTGCCCCACGGACTAGCGGGAGCGGAGAGACCCAGTACTTC
CSAPRTSGSGETQYF
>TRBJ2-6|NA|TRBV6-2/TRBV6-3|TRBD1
TGTGCCAGCAGTAACCCGGGACAGGGATGGTCGGGGGCCAACGTCCTGACTTTC
CASSNPGQGWSGANVLTF
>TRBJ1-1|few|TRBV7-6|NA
TGTGCCAGCAGCCCTGGGTTCCGACAATCAGGTGAAGCTTTCTTT
CASSPGFRQSGEAFF
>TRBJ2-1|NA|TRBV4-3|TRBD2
TGCGCCAGCAGCCAAGGGGGGAGGGGGCTAGCGGGATCCAATGAGCAGTTCTTC
CASSQGGRGLAGSNEQFF
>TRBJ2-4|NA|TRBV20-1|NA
TGCAGTGCTAGAGAGTCGTTGGGGGCCAAAAACATTCCGTACTTC
CSARESLGAKNIPYF
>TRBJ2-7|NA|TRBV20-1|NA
TGCAGTGCTAGTAGGCAGTATGACGAGCAGTACTTC
CSASRQYDEQYF
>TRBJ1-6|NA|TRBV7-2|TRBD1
TGTGCCAGCAGCCCCCAGGGGGAATATTCACCCCTCCACTTT
CASSPQGEYSPLHF
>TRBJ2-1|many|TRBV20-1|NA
TGCAGTGCTAGAGCTAGCGTCAGTGTTGGTGAGCAGTTCTTC
CSARASVSVGEQFF
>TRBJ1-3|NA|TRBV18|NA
TGTGCCAGCTCACCTCCGGCCGGAAGAGACACCATATATTTT
CASSPPAGRDTIYF
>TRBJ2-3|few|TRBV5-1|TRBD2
TGCGCCAGCAGCTCGCCTCAGACTAGCGGGAGTGCAGATACGCAGTATTTT
CASSSPQTSGSADTQYF
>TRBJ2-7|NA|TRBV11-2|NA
TGTGCCAGCAGCTTAGGGTCCCAGGGGAAAGGGGAGCAGTACTTC
CASSLGSQGKGEQYF
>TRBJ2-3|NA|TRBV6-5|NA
TGTGCCAGCAGTCGGACCCCACGGGGCGATACGCAGTATTTT
CASSRTPRGDTQYF
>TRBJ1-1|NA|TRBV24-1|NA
TGTGCCACCAGTGATTTCCTGAACACTGAAGCTTTCTTT
CATSDFLNTEAFF
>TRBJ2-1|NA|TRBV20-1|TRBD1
TGCAGTGCTAGAGATCCGGGACAGGGCCACAATGAGCAGTTCTTC
CSARDPGQGHNEQFF
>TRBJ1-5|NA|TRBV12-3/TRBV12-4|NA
TGTGCCAGCAGTCCGGACCTCAATCAGCCCCAGCATTTT
CASSPDLNQPQHF
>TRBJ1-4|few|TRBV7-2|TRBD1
TGTGCCAGCAGCCCGGGTACAGGGGTGGTAACTAATGAAAAACTGTTTTTT
CASSPGTGVVTNEKLFF
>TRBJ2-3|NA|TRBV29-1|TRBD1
TGCAGCGCGGAGTACAGGGGAACAGATACGCAGTATTTT
CSAEYRGTDTQYF
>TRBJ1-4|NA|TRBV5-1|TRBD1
TGCGCCAGCAGCCGGGGACAGGGGTCCCCACCCCCGACTAATGAAAAACTGTTTTTT
CASSRGQGSPPPTNEKLFF
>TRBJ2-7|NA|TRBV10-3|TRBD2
TGTGCCACCACCGGGACTAGCGGGAGAGTGGACTACGAGCAGTACTTC
CATTGTSGRVDYEQYF
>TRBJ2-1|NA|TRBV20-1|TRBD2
TGCAGTGCTAGCTCGACTAGCGGGGGGGCCTACAATGAGCAGTTCTTC
CSASSTSGGAYNEQFF
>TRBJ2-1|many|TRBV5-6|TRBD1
TGTGCCAGCAGCATCACAGGGGCCAACCTCTACAATGAGCAGTTCTTC
CASSITGANLYNEQFF
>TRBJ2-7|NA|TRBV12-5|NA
TGTGCTAGTGGTTTGAACGGGGTAGGCGAGCAGTACTTC
CASGLNGVGEQYF
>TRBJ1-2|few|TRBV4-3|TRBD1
TGCGCCAGCAGCCAATATCCCGGGACAGGGGGCAATCTAGGCTACACCTTC
CASSQYPGTGGNLGYTF
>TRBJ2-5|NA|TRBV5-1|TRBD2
TGCGCCAGCAGCTCCCCGCGGGTAGCGGGAGACAATGAGCAGTACTTC
CASSSPRVAGDNEQYF
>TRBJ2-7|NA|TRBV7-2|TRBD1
TGTGCCAGCAGCAAAGGACAGGGGGCTACCCACGAGCAGTACTTC
CASSKGQGATHEQYF
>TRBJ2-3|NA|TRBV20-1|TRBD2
TGCAGCGCCCAGACAGGACTAGCGGGAGGAGGGGATACGCAGTATTTT
CSAQTGLAGGGDTQYF
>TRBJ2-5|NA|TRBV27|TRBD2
TGTGCCAGCAGCACCAGGACTAGCGGGACCCTGCAGTACTTC
CASSTRTSGTLQYF
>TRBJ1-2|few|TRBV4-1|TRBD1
TGCGCCAGCCGTAAGCCAGGGGGCCGGACGGACGGCTTCACCTTC
CASRKPGGRTDGFTF
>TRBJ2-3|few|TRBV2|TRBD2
TGTGCCAGCAGTGAAGTAGTAGCGGGAGTCCCCGATACGCAGTATTTT
CASSEVVAGVPDTQYF
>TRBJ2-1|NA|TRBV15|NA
TGTGCCACCAGCCCCCCAGAGGGATACAATGAGCAGTTCTTC
CATSPPEGYNEQFF
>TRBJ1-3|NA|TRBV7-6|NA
TGTGCCAGCAGCCAGACAGACTCTGGAAACACCATATATTTT
CASSQTDSGNTIYF
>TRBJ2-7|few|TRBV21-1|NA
TGTGCCAGCAGCAAAGAAGTTGAAGATCACAGGGGGGCTTACGAGCAGTACTTC
CASSKEVEDHRGAYEQYF
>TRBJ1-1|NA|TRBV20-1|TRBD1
TGCGGTGCTAGCCCGACACAGGGGGCAACTGAAGCTTTCTTT
CGASPTQGATEAFF
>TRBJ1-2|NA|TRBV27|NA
TGTGCCAGCAGTTTAGAGGCCAGCTATGGCTACACCTTC
CASSLEASYGYTF
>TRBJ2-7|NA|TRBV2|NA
TGTGCCAGCTCTGAGATCTCCTACGAGCAGTACTTC
CASSEISYEQYF
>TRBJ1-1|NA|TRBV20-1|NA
TGCAGTGCTGAAAATGGACAGAACACTGAAGCTTTCTTT
CSAENGQNTEAFF
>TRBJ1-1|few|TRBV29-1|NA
TGCAGCACCCGGACCGATCTTGAAGCTTTCTTT
CSTRTDLEAFF
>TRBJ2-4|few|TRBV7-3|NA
TGTGCCAGCAGCCCCGGGCTCTTGGGTAACATTCAGTACTTC
CASSPGLLGNIQYF
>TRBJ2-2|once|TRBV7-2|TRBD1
TGTGCCAGCAGCCCTGGGGACAGACACACCGGGGAGCTGTTTTTT
CASSPGDRHTGELFF
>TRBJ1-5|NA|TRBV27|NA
TGTGCCAGCAGTAAGGGACCGATCAATCAGCCCCAGCATTTT
CASSKGPINQPQHF
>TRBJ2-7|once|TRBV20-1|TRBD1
TGCAGTGCTAGAAAATCCGGGACAGGGGCTTCGTACTTC
CSARKSGTGASYF
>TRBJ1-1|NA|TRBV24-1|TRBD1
TGTGCCACCAGTGACTCTAGACAGGGGAACACTGAAGCTTTCTTT
CATSDSRQGNTEAFF
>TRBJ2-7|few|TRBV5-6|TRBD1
TGTGCCAGCAGCTTGAAACAGGGGGCGCTTCGATCCGAGCAGTACTTC
CASSLKQGALRSEQYF
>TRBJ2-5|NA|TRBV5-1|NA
TGCGCCAGCAGCATGAGTCCCTATCAAGAGACCCAGTACTTC
CASSMSPYQETQYF
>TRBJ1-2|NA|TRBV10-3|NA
TGTGCCATCAGTGAGGCCGTTTTAAACTATGGCTACACCTTC
CAISEAVLNYGYTF
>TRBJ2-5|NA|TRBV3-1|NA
TGTGCCAGCAGCCACGGGGAAGAGACCCAGTACTTC
CASSHGEETQYF